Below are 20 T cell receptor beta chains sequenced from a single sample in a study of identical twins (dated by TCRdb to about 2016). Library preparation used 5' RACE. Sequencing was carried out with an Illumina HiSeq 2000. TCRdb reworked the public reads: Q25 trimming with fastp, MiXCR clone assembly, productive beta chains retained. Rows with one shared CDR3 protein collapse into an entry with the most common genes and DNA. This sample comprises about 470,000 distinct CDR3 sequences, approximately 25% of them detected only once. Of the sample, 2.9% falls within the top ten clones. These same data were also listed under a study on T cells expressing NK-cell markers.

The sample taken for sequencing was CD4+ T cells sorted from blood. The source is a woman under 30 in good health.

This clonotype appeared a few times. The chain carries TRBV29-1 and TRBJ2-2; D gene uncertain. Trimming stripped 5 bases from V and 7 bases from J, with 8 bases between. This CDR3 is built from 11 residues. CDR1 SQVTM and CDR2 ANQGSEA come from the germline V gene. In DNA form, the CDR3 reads TGCAGCGTTAGGGAAATCGGGGAGCTGTTTTTT. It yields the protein CSVREIGELFF.

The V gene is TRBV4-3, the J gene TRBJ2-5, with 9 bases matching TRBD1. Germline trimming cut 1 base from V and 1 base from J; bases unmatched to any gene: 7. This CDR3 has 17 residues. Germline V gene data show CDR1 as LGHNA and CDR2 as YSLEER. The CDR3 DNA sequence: TGCGCCAGCAGCCAAGCCCCGGGACAGGGTCCCCAAGAGACCCAGTACTTC. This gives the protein CASSQAPGQGPQETQYF.

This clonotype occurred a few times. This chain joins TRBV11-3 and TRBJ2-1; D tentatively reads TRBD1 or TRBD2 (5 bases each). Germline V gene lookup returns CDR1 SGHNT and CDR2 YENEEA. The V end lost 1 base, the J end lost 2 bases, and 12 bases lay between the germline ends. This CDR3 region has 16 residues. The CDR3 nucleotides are TGTGCCAGCAGCTTAGCGGCCGGGACGCCCTACAATGAGCAGTTCTTC. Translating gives CASSLAAGTPYNEQFF.

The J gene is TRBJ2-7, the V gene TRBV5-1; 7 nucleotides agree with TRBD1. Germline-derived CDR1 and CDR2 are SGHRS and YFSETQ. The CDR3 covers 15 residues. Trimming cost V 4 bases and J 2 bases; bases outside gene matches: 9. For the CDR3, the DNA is TGCGCCAGCAGCCCGGGGACAGCTGTTACCTACGAGCAGTACTTC. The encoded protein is CASSPGTAVTYEQYF.

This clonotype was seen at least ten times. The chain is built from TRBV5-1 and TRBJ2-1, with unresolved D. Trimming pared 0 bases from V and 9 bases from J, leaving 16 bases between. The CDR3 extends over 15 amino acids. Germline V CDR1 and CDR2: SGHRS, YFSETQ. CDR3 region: CASSLAGSPLGEQFF. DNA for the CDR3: TGCGCCAGCAGCTTGGCAGGCAGTCCCCTGGGTGAGCAGTTCTTC.

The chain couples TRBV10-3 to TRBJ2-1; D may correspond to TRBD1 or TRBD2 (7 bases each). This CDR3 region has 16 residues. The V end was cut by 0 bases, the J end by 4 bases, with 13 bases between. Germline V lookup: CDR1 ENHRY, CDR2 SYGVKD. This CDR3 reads CAISESARGGYNEQFF. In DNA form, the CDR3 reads TGTGCCATCAGTGAGTCGGCCAGGGGGGGGTACAATGAGCAGTTCTTC.

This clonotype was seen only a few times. The CDR3 here is CASSLEGTGLYEQYF. The CDR3 DNA sequence: TGCGCCAGCAGCTTGGAAGGGACAGGGCTCTACGAGCAGTACTTC. The genes are TRBV5-1 and TRBJ2-7; 9 positions agree with TRBD1. The CDR3 has 15 amino acids. Germline loops: CDR1 SGHRS, CDR2 YFSETQ. V was pared by 0 bases and J by 3 bases, with 4 bases of the junction left unmatched.

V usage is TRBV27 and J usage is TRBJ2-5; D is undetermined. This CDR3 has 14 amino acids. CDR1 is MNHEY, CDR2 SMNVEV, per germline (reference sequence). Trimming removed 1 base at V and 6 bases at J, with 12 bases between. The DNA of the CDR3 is TGTGCCAGCAGTTTATACGTTGGGGAAAAGACCCAGTACTTC. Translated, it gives CASSLYVGEKTQYF.

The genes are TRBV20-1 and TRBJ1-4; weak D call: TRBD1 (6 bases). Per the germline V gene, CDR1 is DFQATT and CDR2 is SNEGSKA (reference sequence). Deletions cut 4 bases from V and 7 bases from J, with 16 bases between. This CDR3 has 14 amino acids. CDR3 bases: TGCAGTGCTACCACGGGGGCAGTGGGTGAAAAACTGTTTTTT. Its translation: CSATTGAVGEKLFF.

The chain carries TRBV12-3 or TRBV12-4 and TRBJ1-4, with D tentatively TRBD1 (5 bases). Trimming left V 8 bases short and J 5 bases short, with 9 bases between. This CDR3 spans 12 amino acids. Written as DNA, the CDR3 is TGTGCCAGCGGGGGGAGAAATGAAAAACTGTTTTTT. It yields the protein CASGGRNEKLFF.

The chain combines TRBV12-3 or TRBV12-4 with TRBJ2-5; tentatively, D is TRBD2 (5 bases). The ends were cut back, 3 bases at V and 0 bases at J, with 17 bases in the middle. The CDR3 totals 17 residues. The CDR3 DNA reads TGTGCCAGCAGTTTGCGATTTGAGCGGTCGAACCAAGAGACCCAGTACTTC. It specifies CASSLRFERSNQETQYF.

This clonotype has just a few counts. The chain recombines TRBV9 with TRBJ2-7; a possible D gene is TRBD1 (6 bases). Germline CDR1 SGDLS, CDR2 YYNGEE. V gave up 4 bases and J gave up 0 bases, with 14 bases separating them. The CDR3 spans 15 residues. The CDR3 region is CASSTGPQSSYEQYF. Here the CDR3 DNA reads TGTGCCAGCAGCACAGGGCCCCAAAGCTCCTACGAGCAGTACTTC.

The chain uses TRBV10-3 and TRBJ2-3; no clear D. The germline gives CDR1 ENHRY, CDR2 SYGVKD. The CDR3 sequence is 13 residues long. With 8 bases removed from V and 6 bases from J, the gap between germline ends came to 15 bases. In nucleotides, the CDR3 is TGTGCCATCCGACCCGACCCCGGGGATACGCAGTATTTT. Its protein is CAIRPDPGDTQYF.

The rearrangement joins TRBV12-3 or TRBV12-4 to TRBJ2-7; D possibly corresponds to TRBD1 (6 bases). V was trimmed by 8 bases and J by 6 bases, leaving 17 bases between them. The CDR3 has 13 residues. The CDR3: CASSGAGVGEQYF. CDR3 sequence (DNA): TGTGCCAGCTCTGGGGCAGGGGTCGGCGAGCAGTACTTC.

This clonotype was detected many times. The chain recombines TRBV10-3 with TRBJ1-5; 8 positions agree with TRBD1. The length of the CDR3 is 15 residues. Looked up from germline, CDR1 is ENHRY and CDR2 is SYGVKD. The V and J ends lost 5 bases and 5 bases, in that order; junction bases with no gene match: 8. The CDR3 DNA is TGTGCCATCAGTCCTCAGGGGGCTGGGGATCAGCCCCAGCATTTT. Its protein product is CAISPQGAGDQPQHF.

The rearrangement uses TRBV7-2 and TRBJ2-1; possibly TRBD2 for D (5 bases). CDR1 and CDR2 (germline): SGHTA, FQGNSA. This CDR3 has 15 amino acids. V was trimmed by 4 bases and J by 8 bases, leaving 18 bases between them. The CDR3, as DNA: TGTGCCAGCAGCTCCCCCCTCCAGGTCGGGGATGAGCAGTTCTTC. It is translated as CASSSPLQVGDEQFF.

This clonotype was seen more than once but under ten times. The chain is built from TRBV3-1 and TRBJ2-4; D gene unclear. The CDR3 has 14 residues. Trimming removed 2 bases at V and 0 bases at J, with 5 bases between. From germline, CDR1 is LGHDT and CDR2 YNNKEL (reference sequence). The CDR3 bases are TGTGCCAGCAGCCAACGGGCAGCCAAAAACATTCAGTACTTC. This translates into CASSQRAAKNIQYF.

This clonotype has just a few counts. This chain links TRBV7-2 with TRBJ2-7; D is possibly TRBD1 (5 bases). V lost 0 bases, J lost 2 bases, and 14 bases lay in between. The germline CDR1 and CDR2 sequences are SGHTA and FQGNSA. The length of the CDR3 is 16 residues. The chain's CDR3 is CASSLALSGRAYEQYF. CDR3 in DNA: TGTGCCAGCAGCTTAGCGCTTTCGGGCAGGGCCTACGAGCAGTACTTC. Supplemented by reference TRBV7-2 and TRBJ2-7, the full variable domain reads GAGVSQSPSNKVTEKGKDVELRCDPISGHTALYWYRQSLGQGLEFLIYFQGNSAPDKSGLPSDRFSAERTGGSVSTLTIQRTQQEDSAVYLCASSLALSGRAYEQYFGPGTRLTVT.

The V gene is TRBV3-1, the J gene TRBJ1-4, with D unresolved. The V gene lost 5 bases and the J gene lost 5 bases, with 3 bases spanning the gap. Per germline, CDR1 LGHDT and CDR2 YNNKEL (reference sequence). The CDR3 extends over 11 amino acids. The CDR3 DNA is TGTGCCAGCAGCATGAATGAAAAACTGTTTTTT. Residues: CASSMNEKLFF.

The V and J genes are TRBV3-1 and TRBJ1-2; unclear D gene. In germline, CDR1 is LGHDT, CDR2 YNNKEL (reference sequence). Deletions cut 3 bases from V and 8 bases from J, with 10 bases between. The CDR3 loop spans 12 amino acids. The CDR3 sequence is CASSHPVGGYTF. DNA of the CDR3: TGTGCCAGCAGCCATCCCGTCGGAGGCTACACCTTC.